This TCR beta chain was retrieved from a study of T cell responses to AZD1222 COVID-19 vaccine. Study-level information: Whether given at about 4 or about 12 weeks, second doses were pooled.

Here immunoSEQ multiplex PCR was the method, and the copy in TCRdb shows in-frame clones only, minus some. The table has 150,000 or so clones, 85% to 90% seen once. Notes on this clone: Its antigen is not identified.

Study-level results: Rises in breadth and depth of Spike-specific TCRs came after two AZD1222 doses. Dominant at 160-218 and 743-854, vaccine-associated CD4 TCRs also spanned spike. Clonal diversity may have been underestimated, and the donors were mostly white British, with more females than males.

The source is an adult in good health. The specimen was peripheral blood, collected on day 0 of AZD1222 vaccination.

For the CDR3, the DNA is TGTGCCAGCAGTGAAGCGCTTCAGGGCAGCGGCTCCTACAATGAGCAGTTCTTC. This encodes CASSEALQGSGSYNEQFF. The chain combines TRBV2 with TRBJ2-1; D is possibly TRBD1 or TRBD2 (5 bases each). V was cut by 0 bases and J by 0 bases, with 15 bases left in between. The germline V gene encodes CDR1 SNHLY and CDR2 FYNNEI. The CDR3 contains 18 residues.